Detailed here is one TCR beta chain. Its antigen remains unknown. The record originates from a study of T-cell memory formation after mild COVID-19. For the study at large: TCR clusters showed largely donor specificity. Study-wide points: CD4+ bias marked clones expanding day 15 to 37, unlike balanced contracting clones. Certain responding clones were present in pre-infection memory, suggesting participation of cross-reactive memory.

CDR1 and CDR2 from the germline V gene are SGHNT and YENEEA. The CDR3 is 16 residues long. V lost 5 bases, J lost 5 bases, and 21 bases lay in between. 5'RACE with constant-segment primers built TCRalpha and TCRbeta cDNA libraries with UMIs. TCRdb re-derived calls from the 5' RACE reads in MiXCR, one entry per CDR3 protein. The table lists around 340,000 distinct CDR3 sequences, roughly 13% of them singletons, with about 20% in the top ten. The TCR was taken from a young man who had mild COVID-19 (a few samples of this study predate the infection). Cell type and time point are not known. The sample was PBMCs or a T cell subset sorted from them (not recorded which). This sequence joins TRBV11-3 and TRBJ2-5; a weak D match, TRBD2 (7 bases). The CDR3 nucleotides are TGTGCCAGCAGCGGCAGCCCGGGGGGCTCTTGGGAGACCCAGTACTTC. Translated, it gives CASSGSPGGSWETQYF.